One sample yielded the 27 T cell receptor beta chains listed below, sequenced in a study of cytomegalovirus exposure and HLA in healthy donors. The repertoire was sequenced with immunoSEQ multiplex PCR; TCRdb's copy has only in-frame clones and lacks some. This table holds approximately 150,000 clones, roughly 80% found once. Source material: PBMCs. The receptors here all came from a man in his thirties or forties in good health and CMV-seropositive.

The rearrangement uses TRBV7-9 and TRBJ2-3; 11 nucleotides line up with TRBD1. Losses at the gene ends were 5 bases for V and 2 bases for J; bases not matched to a gene: 6. CDR1 is SEHNR and CDR2 is FQNEAQ in the germline V gene (reference sequence). The CDR3 has 16 residues. For the CDR3, the DNA is TGTGCCAGCAGCCCCTGGACAGGGGGCAACACAGATACGCAGTATTTT. Its protein is CASSPWTGGNTDTQYF. The entire variable domain, with the rest obtained from reference TRBV7-9 and TRBJ2-3, is as follows: DTGVSQNPRHKITKRGQNVTFRCDPISEHNRLYWYRQTLGQGPEFLTYFQNEAQLEKSRLLSDRFSAERPKGSFSTLEIQRTEQGDSAMYLCASSPWTGGNTDTQYFGPGTRLTVL.

The chain couples TRBV25-1 to TRBJ2-1, with D perhaps matching TRBD1 (7 bases). The CDR3 has 14 amino acids. Germline CDR1 and CDR2: MGHDK and SYGVNS. Trimming cost V 6 bases and J 1 base, with 10 bases left between them. The chain's CDR3 is CASRRGQSYNEQFF. In DNA, the CDR3 is TGTGCCAGCAGGCGGGGACAGTCCTACAATGAGCAGTTCTTC.

The gene calls are TRBV23-1 and TRBJ2-7; 11 positions agree with TRBD1. TRBV23-1 is annotated as an ORF whose role is uncertain. This CDR3 contains 14 residues. V lost 3 bases and J lost 7; bases outside the gene matches: 5. CDR3: CASSHGQGAREQYF. For the CDR3, the DNA is TGCGCCAGCAGTCACGGACAGGGGGCGCGGGAGCAGTACTTC.

The rearrangement uses TRBV19 and TRBJ1-1, with TRBD1 matching over 7 bases. Germline CDR1 and CDR2: LNHDA and SQIVND (reference sequence). CDR3 length: 13 residues. V lost 10 bases, J lost 5 bases, and 10 bases stayed unmatched. CDR3 sequence (DNA): TGTGCCATCAGTGAGGGGGCGTTAACTGAAGCTTTCTTT. Encoded protein: CAISEGALTEAFF.

This clone has more than one count but fewer than ten. The chain links TRBV7-9 to TRBJ1-3; D gene unclear. Germline CDR1 is SEHNR and CDR2 is FQNEAQ (reference sequence). V shed 2 bases and J shed 4 bases, with 6 bases lying between them. This CDR3 is 13 amino acids long. CDR3 amino acids: CASSLTTGNTIYF. The CDR3 DNA reads TGTGCCAGCAGCTTAACGACAGGAAACACCATATATTTT.

V usage is TRBV5-1 and J usage is TRBJ2-7, with 12 bases matching TRBD1. This CDR3 contains 17 residues. From germline, CDR1 is SGHRS and CDR2 YFSETQ. Trimming at V came to 4 bases and at J to 1 base, leaving 9 bases not matched to a gene. CDR3 residues: CASSAGTGGLASYEQYF. CDR3 nucleotide sequence: TGCGCCAGCAGCGCCGGGACAGGGGGCTTGGCGTCCTACGAGCAGTACTTC.

The V call is TRBV11-3, the J call TRBJ2-2, with D possibly matching TRBD2 (6 bases). CDR1 and CDR2 (germline): SGHNT, YENEEA. The CDR3 spans 15 residues. The ends were cut back, 3 bases at V and 5 bases at J, with 13 bases in the middle. CDR3 protein: CASSFGGRGTGELFF. The DNA for the CDR3 is TGTGCCAGCAGCTTCGGAGGGCGTGGGACCGGGGAGCTGTTTTTT.

The chain recombines TRBV4-3 with TRBJ2-5, with a tentative D call TRBD2 (6 bases). Germline V gene lookup returns CDR1 LGHNA and CDR2 YSLEER. This CDR3 is 17 amino acids long. V shed 4 bases and J shed 1 base, with 19 bases lying between them. CDR3 sequence: CASSPNPDVGGQETQYF. CDR3 sequence (DNA): TGCGCCAGCAGCCCTAACCCCGATGTGGGGGGCCAAGAGACCCAGTACTTC.

The gene calls are TRBV11-2 and TRBJ2-1; TRBD2 agrees at 10 bases. J lost 4 bases, V lost 1 base, and 7 bases had no gene match. The CDR3 spans 17 residues. The germline V gene has CDR1 SGHAT and CDR2 FQNNGV. The CDR3 DNA sequence: TGTGCCAGCAGCTTAGGGGTCATAGCGGGGGGATACAATGAGCAGTTCTTC. It codes for CASSLGVIAGGYNEQFF.

V usage is TRBV13 and J usage is TRBJ2-1; the D gene is possibly TRBD2 (5 bases). The CDR3 consists of 15 residues. The germline V and J ends were trimmed by 4 bases and 1 base, with 11 bases remaining between them. Per the germline V gene, CDR1 is PRHDT and CDR2 is FYEKMQ (reference sequence). Written as DNA, the CDR3 is TGTGCCAGCAGCTCCGGACTGTTATCCTACAATGAGCAGTTCTTC. Translating it yields CASSSGLLSYNEQFF.

The chain employs TRBV4-3 and TRBJ1-2; weak D call: TRBD1 (6 bases). There are 15 residues in the CDR3. The V end lost 1 base, the J end lost 2 bases, and 11 bases lay between the germline ends. Germline V gene data show CDR1 as LGHNA and CDR2 as YSLEER. DNA of the CDR3: TGCGCCAGCAGCCAAGTACGTCAGGGGAACTATGGCTACACCTTC. Translating gives CASSQVRQGNYGYTF.

This clone was observed once. This chain uses TRBV2 with TRBJ1-1, with TRBD1 as a possible D gene (5 bases). The V and J ends lost 4 bases and 8 bases respectively, with 11 bases between them. Per germline, CDR1 SNHLY and CDR2 FYNNEI. The CDR3 sequence is 12 residues long. Written as DNA, the CDR3 is TGTGCCAGCAGTGGGGCAGGGAGGGAAGCTTTCTTT. Its translation is CASSGAGREAFF.

The chain links TRBV7-6 to TRBJ2-2, with a possible D match to TRBD2 (6 bases). The CDR3 has 19 residues. Per germline, CDR1 SGHVS and CDR2 FNYEAQ. V was pared by 6 bases and J by 0 bases, with 23 bases between. For the CDR3, the DNA is TGTGCCAGCAGTTCAGTCCTTTGGAGCGGGCTTGCGAACACCGGGGAGCTGTTTTTT. Its protein product is CASSSVLWSGLANTGELFF. Supplemented by reference TRBV7-6 and TRBJ2-2, the full variable domain reads GAGVSQSPRYKVTKRGQDVALRCDPISGHVSLYWYRQALGQGPEFLTYFNYEAQQDKSGLPNDRFSAERPEGSISTLTIQRTEQRDSAMYRCASSSVLWSGLANTGELFFGEGSRLTVL.

This rearrangement joins TRBV27 to TRBJ1-5; a possible D gene is TRBD1 (5 bases). The germline gives CDR1 MNHEY, CDR2 SMNVEV (reference sequence). Trimming removed 5 bases at V and 5 bases at J, with 13 bases between. This CDR3 has 14 residues. CDR3: CASSPQGYYQPQHF. CDR3 sequence (DNA): TGTGCCAGCAGTCCTCAGGGTTACTATCAGCCCCAGCATTTT.

V gene TRBV7-9 combines with J gene TRBJ2-7, with TRBD2 matching over 10 bases. Looked up from germline, CDR1 is SEHNR and CDR2 is FQNEAQ (reference sequence). The V segment lost 5 bases and the J segment 3 bases; nucleotides outside the gene matches: 7. The CDR3 sequence is 15 residues long. The CDR3: CASSLTSGPFYEQYF. CDR3 bases: TGTGCCAGCAGCCTGACTAGCGGGCCCTTCTACGAGCAGTACTTC.

The chain has TRBV10-3 and TRBJ2-7, with 8 bases matching TRBD1. Germline lookup yields CDR1 ENHRY and CDR2 SYGVKD. With V trimmed by 6 bases and J by 0 bases, 10 bases remained unmatched. CDR3 length equals 16 residues. The CDR3 spells CAISPKTGVSSYEQYF. In nucleotides, the CDR3 is TGTGCCATCAGCCCTAAGACAGGGGTTAGCTCCTACGAGCAGTACTTC.

This chain joins TRBV5-1 and TRBJ2-3, with TRBD2 identical over 16 bases. The germline gives CDR1 SGHRS, CDR2 YFSETQ. The CDR3 totals 17 residues. V shed 4 bases and J 4 bases; nucleotides not matched to a gene: 6. The CDR3 coding sequence is TGCGCCAGCAGCACCGGGACTAGCGGGGGGGCAGCAGATACGCAGTATTTT. Translation: CASSTGTSGGAADTQYF.

V gene TRBV9 combines with J gene TRBJ2-3; perhaps TRBD2 as D (6 bases). Germline V gene sequence: CDR1 SGDLS, CDR2 YYNGEE. This CDR3 spans 14 amino acids. Between the trimmed V and J ends, which lost 3 bases and 4 bases, there was a span of 12 bases. The CDR3 nucleotides are TGTGCCAGCAGCGCCAACTGGGGGGCAGATACGCAGTATTTT. Amino acid sequence: CASSANWGADTQYF. Drawing the rest from reference TRBV9 and TRBJ2-3, the complete variable domain is DSGVTQTPKHLITATGQRVTLRCSPRSGDLSVYWYQQSLDQGLQFLIQYYNGEERAKGNILERFSAQQFPDLHSELNLSSLELGDSALYFCASSANWGADTQYFGPGTRLTVL.

The chain is built from TRBV19 and TRBJ2-2; D not certain. Germline CDR1 is LNHDA and CDR2 is SQIVND (reference sequence). V lost 4 bases and J 4 bases, leaving 10 bases between the germline ends. The CDR3 totals 14 residues. The CDR3 loop is CASSTDSPTGELFF. The CDR3 DNA follows: TGTGCCAGTAGTACCGACTCCCCCACCGGGGAGCTGTTTTTT.

The chain uses TRBV29-1 and TRBJ2-1; the match to TRBD2 covers 10 bases. V shed 0 bases and J 7 bases; nucleotides not matched to a gene: 15. CDR3 length: 18 residues. Germline V gene sequence: CDR1 SQVTM, CDR2 ANQGSEA. This CDR3 reads CSVEDPRLAGGGGNEQFF. The CDR3 region has the DNA TGCAGCGTTGAAGATCCGAGACTAGCGGGTGGGGGAGGGAATGAGCAGTTCTTC.

This clone was detected once. V gene TRBV9 combines with J gene TRBJ1-5; TRBD1 aligns across 8 bases. V lost 3 bases, J lost 5 bases, and 4 bases stayed unmatched. The CDR3 loop spans 14 amino acids. Germline V gene data show CDR1 as SGDLS and CDR2 as YYNGEE. The CDR3 protein is CASSADRGDQPQHF. The DNA of the CDR3 is TGTGCCAGCAGCGCCGACAGGGGAGATCAGCCCCAGCATTTT.

The chain has TRBV4-1 and TRBJ2-7, with 7 bases that match TRBD1. There are 15 residues in the CDR3. Per germline, CDR1 MGHRA and CDR2 YSYEKL. Unmatched junction bases numbered 6, after V lost 1 base and J lost 3 bases. The CDR3 protein is CASSQVRDRVYEQYF. Here the CDR3 DNA reads TGCGCCAGCAGCCAAGTCCGGGACAGAGTCTACGAGCAGTACTTC.

This chain links TRBV9 with TRBJ1-2; D is unresolved. Germline V gene data show CDR1 as SGDLS and CDR2 as YYNGEE. The CDR3 has 17 amino acids. Trimming took off 0 bases at V and 1 base at J, with 16 bases between the two ends. This CDR3 reads CASSVAGGRSFNYGYTF. As DNA, the CDR3 is TGTGCCAGCAGCGTAGCGGGAGGACGGAGTTTTAACTATGGCTACACCTTC.

The V call is TRBV9, the J call TRBJ2-2, with 11 bases fitting TRBD2. After removal of 0 bases from V and 5 bases from J, the junction contained 12 bases not matched to a gene. The CDR3 extends over 19 amino acids. CDR1 and CDR2 (germline): SGDLS, YYNGEE. The DNA for the CDR3 is TGTGCCAGCAGCGTAGGCCCCTATAGCGGGGGGGCGGGGACCGGGGAGCTGTTTTTT. Its protein is CASSVGPYSGGAGTGELFF.

This clone appeared a single time. The chain has TRBV27 and TRBJ2-1; 16 bases line up with TRBD2. Germline assignment: CDR1 MNHEY and CDR2 SMNVEV (reference sequence). CDR3 length: 16 amino acids. V trimming: 3 bases; J trimming: 8 bases; junction bases outside the gene matches: 4. CDR3 sequence: CASSFGTSGGAYEQFF. The CDR3 DNA reads TGTGCCAGCAGTTTCGGGACTAGCGGGGGGGCCTATGAGCAGTTCTTC.

The rearrangement joins TRBV13 to TRBJ2-2; D perhaps matches TRBD2 (6 bases). The CDR3 has 17 amino acids. The V gene lost 1 base and the J gene lost 3 bases, with 15 bases spanning the gap. CDR1 and CDR2 from the germline V gene are PRHDT and FYEKMQ (reference sequence). In DNA, the CDR3 is TGTGCCAGCAGCTTAGTCGGCGGGGCTTTTGACACCGGGGAGCTGTTTTTT. Translation: CASSLVGGAFDTGELFF.

J is TRBJ1-5 and V is TRBV7-8; no firm D call. Trimming stripped 2 bases from V and 7 bases from J, with 15 bases between. Germline CDR1 and CDR2: SGHVS and FQNEAQ. The CDR3 has 15 amino acids. CDR3 sequence reads: CASSLSSGLGQPQHF. In DNA form, the CDR3 reads TGTGCCAGCAGCTTAAGTAGCGGGTTGGGGCAGCCCCAGCATTTT.